A selection of T cell receptor beta chains follows, all from one sample in a study of blood T cell repertoires in COVID-19. Clones were read by immunoSEQ multiplex PCR, and TCRdb kept only the in-frame ones, dropping some. Here the sample spans nearly 350,000 clones, more than 75% being singletons. The sample comprised PBMCs or T cells enriched from blood (not recorded which). Receptors originate from a woman aged 25 to 39 who had recovered from COVID-19. The CDR3 runs from the conserved cysteine through the conserved F or W. The D gene is left open where the match is weak. Where a row states a size, it is once, few, many or the class of an expanded clone; other rows omit it.

cdr3_aa cdr3_nt j_call v_call d_call clone_size
CASSPRDRGYNEQFF TGTGCCAGCAGCCCCCGGGACAGGGGCTACAATGAGCAGTTCTTC TRBJ2-1 TRBV6-5 TRBD1 NA
CASRQGRRETQYF TGTGCCAGCAGACAGGGCCGCAGGGAGACCCAGTACTTC TRBJ2-5 TRBV28 NA NA
CASTLAGVVENIQYF TGTGCCAGCACCCTAGCGGGGGTTGTGGAGAACATTCAGTACTTC TRBJ2-4 TRBV28 TRBD2 NA
CASSFMAGGLFYEQYF TGTGCCAGCAGTTTTATGGCGGGGGGGCTCTTCTACGAGCAGTACTTC TRBJ2-7 TRBV28 TRBD2 NA
CASSRVWRTSGGGNEQFF TGTGCCAGCAGCCGAGTGTGGAGGACTAGCGGGGGGGGTAATGAGCAGTTCTTC TRBJ2-1 TRBV7-8 TRBD2 NA
CASSLRTGAPGYEQYF TGTGCCAGCAGCTTAAGGACAGGGGCCCCCGGCTACGAGCAGTACTTC TRBJ2-7 TRBV7-2 TRBD1 NA
CASSNEGASSYNEQFF TGTGCCAGCAGCAATGAGGGGGCCAGCTCCTACAATGAGCAGTTCTTC TRBJ2-1 TRBV9 TRBD1 NA
CASSPEMATEAFF TGTGCCAGCTCACCGGAGATGGCCACTGAAGCTTTCTTT TRBJ1-1 TRBV18 NA once
CASNFMGRGPSPLHF TGTGCCAGCAATTTTATGGGCAGGGGGCCTTCACCCCTCCACTTT TRBJ1-6 TRBV27 TRBD1 NA
CASSYGTGGGNQPQHF TGTGCCAGCAGCTACGGGACAGGGGGGGGCAATCAGCCCCAGCATTTT TRBJ1-5 TRBV7-9 TRBD1 NA
CASSLGWGGSNEKLFF TGTGCCAGCAGCTTAGGTTGGGGCGGTTCTAATGAAAAACTGTTTTTT TRBJ1-4 TRBV7-9 NA NA
CASSSGQGGASPLHF TGTGCCAGCAGTTCGGGACAGGGGGGCGCCTCACCCCTCCACTTT TRBJ1-6 TRBV28 TRBD1 NA
CASSQDPLPLSGEQFF TGCGCCAGCAGCCAAGACCCGCTTCCCCTTTCAGGGGAGCAGTTCTTC TRBJ2-1 TRBV4-1 NA NA
CASSFIGQGATNEKLFF TGTGCCAGCAGTTTTATCGGACAGGGGGCAACTAATGAAAAACTGTTTTTT TRBJ1-4 TRBV28 TRBD1 NA
CASTLSYPGELFF TGTGCCAGCACCTTATCATATCCGGGGGAGCTGTTTTTT TRBJ2-2 TRBV27 NA NA
CASSPLPPGQGTGEQYF TGTGCCAGCAGCCCCTTACCCCCGGGACAGGGGACGGGCGAGCAGTACTTC TRBJ2-7 TRBV5-5 TRBD1 NA
CASSLPLTYPSGGLDEQFF TGCGCCAGCAGCTTGCCCCTTACATATCCTAGCGGGGGGTTAGATGAGCAGTTCTTC TRBJ2-1 TRBV5-1 TRBD2 NA
CASSFRQDFSRRYEQYF TGTGCCAGCAGTTTCCGACAGGATTTTTCGCGGAGATACGAGCAGTACTTC TRBJ2-7 TRBV27 NA once
CASIPTQLPGGAQYF TGTGCCAGCATTCCAACCCAACTGCCCGGCGGTGCGCAGTATTTT TRBJ2-3 TRBV7-2 NA NA
CASSRQETNIQYF TGTGCCAGCAGCAGACAGGAAACAAACATTCAGTACTTC TRBJ2-4 TRBV5-4 NA once
CASGAGGATEAFF TGTGCCAGCGGGGCAGGGGGCGCCACTGAAGCTTTCTTT TRBJ1-1 TRBV6-5 TRBD1 NA
CASRRDIVTGELFF TGTGCCAGCAGGAGGGACATAGTCACCGGGGAGCTGTTTTTT TRBJ2-2 TRBV6-5 NA NA
CASSQNLAGGSYNEQFF TGTGCCAGCAGCCAGAATCTAGCGGGGGGGTCCTACAATGAGCAGTTCTTC TRBJ2-1 TRBV3-1/TRBV3-2 TRBD2 NA
CATITPTGKNQPQHF TGTGCCACCATAACACCCACAGGGAAAAATCAGCCCCAGCATTTT TRBJ1-5 TRBV24-1 NA NA
CASRPGRGTRHAGYTF TGCGCCAGCAGGCCCGGAAGGGGGACGCGTCATGCTGGCTACACCTTC TRBJ1-2 TRBV4-1 NA NA
CASSHRGSYNEQFF TGTGCCAGCAGCCATAGAGGATCCTACAATGAGCAGTTCTTC TRBJ2-1 TRBV3-1/TRBV3-2 NA NA
CASNLQGAVSYNEQFF TGTGCCAGCAATCTACAGGGGGCTGTTTCCTACAATGAGCAGTTCTTC TRBJ2-1 TRBV11-3 TRBD1 NA
CASSPLPSQGYTF TGTGCCAGCTCACCATTACCCAGTCAGGGCTACACCTTC TRBJ1-2 TRBV18 NA NA
CASSVTSGAKETQYF TGTGCCAGCAGCGTGACTAGCGGGGCTAAAGAGACCCAGTACTTC TRBJ2-5 TRBV7-9 TRBD2 NA
CATSRGGINQPQHF TGTGCCACCAGCCGCGGGGGGATCAATCAGCCCCAGCATTTT TRBJ1-5 TRBV15 NA NA
CASSFQGSATEAFF TGTGCCAGCAGTTTCCAGGGGTCGGCCACTGAAGCTTTCTTT TRBJ1-1 TRBV7-2 NA NA
CASSYDGVRTEAFF TGTGCCAGCAGTTACGACGGGGTGAGGACTGAAGCTTTCTTT TRBJ1-1 TRBV6-2/TRBV6-3 NA NA
CASSYEGFGGYTF TGTGCCAGCAGTTACGAGGGTTTTGGAGGCTACACCTTC TRBJ1-2 TRBV6-5 NA NA
CASRPDRGAGQPQHF TGTGCCAGCAGGCCCGACAGGGGGGCCGGGCAGCCCCAGCATTTT TRBJ1-5 TRBV2 TRBD1 once
CATSGDTDTQYF TGTGCCACCAGTGGCGACACAGATACGCAGTATTTT TRBJ2-3 TRBV24-1 NA NA
CASSESGTGSYEQYF TGCGCCAGCAGTGAATCCGGGACAGGGAGCTACGAGCAGTACTTC TRBJ2-7 TRBV10-1 TRBD1 NA
CASSPPITGDAKNIQYF TGTGCCAGCTCACCTCCAATTACAGGGGACGCCAAAAACATTCAGTACTTC TRBJ2-4 TRBV18 TRBD1 NA
CASGSGTERQETQYF TGTGCTAGTGGTTCCGGGACAGAACGCCAAGAGACCCAGTACTTC TRBJ2-5 TRBV12-5 TRBD1 NA
CSGQGEGYEQYF TGCAGCGGACAGGGGGAGGGATACGAGCAGTACTTC TRBJ2-7 TRBV29-1 TRBD1 NA